What follows are 32 T cell receptor beta chains derived from one specimen sequenced in a study of T cell responses to AZD1222 COVID-19 vaccine. Sequencing was performed with immunoSEQ multiplex PCR; in TCRdb, only in-frame clones are kept and a portion is missing. This table holds roughly 160,000 clones, roughly 93% found once. The material was peripheral blood, obtained on day 0 of AZD1222 vaccination. Every receptor here comes from an adult in good health.

This clone was counted once. The rearrangement uses TRBV19 and TRBJ2-3; TRBD2 agrees at 7 bases. This CDR3 spans 13 amino acids. J lost 2 bases, V lost 9 bases, and 5 bases had no gene match. From germline, CDR1 is LNHDA and CDR2 SQIVND (reference sequence). The CDR3 DNA follows: TGTGCCAGCCTAGCGGAACCCACAGATACGCAGTATTTT. As protein: CASLAEPTDTQYF.

The chain recombines TRBV6-5 with TRBJ2-3; no definite D call. The length of the CDR3 is 13 residues. Trimming pared 10 bases from V and 4 bases from J, leaving 15 bases between. The germline V gene encodes CDR1 MNHEY and CDR2 SVGAGI. CDR3 DNA: TGTGCCACCATCCCCCCCGGGTCAGATACGCAGTATTTT. Translated: CATIPPGSDTQYF.

This rearrangement joins TRBV25-1 to TRBJ1-6, with D hard to call. Germline V lookup: CDR1 MGHDK, CDR2 SYGVNS. The CDR3 is made up of 13 amino acids. V lost 5 bases, J lost 7 bases, and 9 bases lay in between. CDR3 nucleotides: TGTGCCAGCAGTCCCGGGAACAATTCACCCCTCCACTTT. Protein: CASSPGNNSPLHF. Full variable domain (remainder filled in from reference TRBV25-1 and TRBJ1-6): EADIYQTPRYLVIGTGKKITLECSQTMGHDKMYWYQQDPGMELHLIHYSYGVNSTEKGDLSSESTVSRIRTEHFPLTLESARPSHTSQYLCASSPGNNSPLHFGNGTRLTVT.

V gene TRBV19 combines with J gene TRBJ1-1, with D hard to call. CDR1 is LNHDA, CDR2 SQIVND, per germline (reference sequence). V lost 6 bases and J 2 bases, leaving 13 bases between the germline ends. CDR3 size: 14 residues. CDR3 sequence reads: CASRGLSENTEAFF. The CDR3 nucleotides read TGTGCCAGTAGGGGGTTGAGCGAAAACACTGAAGCTTTCTTT.

The gene calls are TRBV7-6 and TRBJ1-1, with D unresolved. This CDR3 has 13 amino acids. The V end was cut by 8 bases, the J end by 5 bases, with 15 bases between. The germline gives CDR1 SGHVS, CDR2 FNYEAQ. CDR3 DNA sequence: TGTGCCAGCGGACGACAAGAACAAACTGAAGCTTTCTTT. Translating gives CASGRQEQTEAFF.

The chain joins TRBV6-2 or TRBV6-3 to TRBJ2-7; no reliable D call. Deletions cut 6 bases from V and 12 bases from J, with 15 bases between. CDR3 size: 11 residues. Looked up from germline, CDR1 is MNHEY and CDR2 is SVGEGT. CDR3 coding DNA: TGTGCCAGCAGCGTCCAAGGAAGAGGGTACTTC. It codes for CASSVQGRGYF.

This clone was observed once. The chain is built from TRBV6-5 and TRBJ1-2; perhaps TRBD1 as D (5 bases). The germline V gene has CDR1 MNHEY and CDR2 SVGAGI. V was clipped by 1 base and J by 2 bases, with 8 bases between them. This CDR3 comprises 14 residues. The CDR3 here is CASSYYAGNYGYTF. The DNA of the CDR3 is TGTGCCAGCAGTTACTACGCAGGGAACTATGGCTACACCTTC.

This rearrangement joins TRBV27 to TRBJ1-5, with unresolved D. V was shortened by 8 bases and J by 5 bases, with 10 bases between the two germline ends. Per the germline V gene, CDR1 is MNHEY and CDR2 is SMNVEV (reference sequence). The CDR3 covers 12 residues. The CDR3 loop is CASGYPDQPQHF. The CDR3 bases are TGTGCCAGCGGATACCCGGATCAGCCCCAGCATTTT.

To note about this clone: Mismatch with germline at one junction end may stem from a read error. The chain joins TRBV30 to TRBJ2-1; TRBD2 might be the D (6 bases). CDR3 length equals 10 residues. Germline loops: CDR1 GTSNPN, CDR2 SVGIG (reference sequence). CDR3 coding DNA: TGTGCCTGGACCGGGGGACCCCCGGTCTTC. It codes for CAWTGGPPVF.

This clone showed up many times. Other DNA sequences within the sample encode an identical CDR3. J is TRBJ2-3 and V is TRBV9, with D possibly matching TRBD2 (5 bases). The germline CDR1 and CDR2 sequences are SGDLS and YYNGEE. V lost 1 base and J lost 8, with 8 bases in between. The CDR3 totals 12 residues. As DNA, the CDR3 is TGTGCCAGCAGCGTATCCAGCGGTACGCAGTATTTT. Translation: CASSVSSGTQYF.

The chain uses TRBV6-5 and TRBJ1-1; 10 bases line up with TRBD1. The CDR3 is 13 amino acids. Germline values: CDR1 MNHEY, CDR2 SVGAGI. The V gene end was trimmed by 6 bases and the J gene end by 5 bases; junction bases not matched to a gene: 3. In DNA form, the CDR3 reads TGTGCCAGCAGGAGACAGGGGGCAACTGAAGCTTTCTTT. Its translation is CASRRQGATEAFF.

V and J are TRBV27 and TRBJ1-5, with TRBD1 as a possible D gene (5 bases). The V gene lost 6 bases and the J gene lost 3 bases, with 15 bases spanning the gap. CDR1 and CDR2 (germline): MNHEY, SMNVEV (reference sequence). The CDR3 covers 15 residues. In DNA form, the CDR3 reads TGTGCCAGCAGGGCCCAGGGTCTTGTCAATCAGCCCCAGCATTTT. This codes for CASRAQGLVNQPQHF.

The chain uses TRBV19 and TRBJ1-5, with 7 positions matching TRBD1. Germline-derived CDR1 and CDR2 are LNHDA and SQIVND (reference sequence). Trimming took 1 base from V and 0 from J; bases not matched to a gene: 9. This CDR3 is 18 amino acids long. CDR3 bases: TGTGCCAGTAGTATAGGAAGAATTCAGGGGGTTAGCAATCAGCCCCAGCATTTT. Its protein product is CASSIGRIQGVSNQPQHF.

This chain uses TRBV27 with TRBJ2-7; TRBD1 might be the D (6 bases). Deletions cut 3 bases from V and 4 bases from J, with 16 bases between. Germline CDR1 is MNHEY and CDR2 is SMNVEV (reference sequence). This CDR3 is built from 15 residues. CDR3 nucleotide sequence: TGTGCCAGCAGTTTTGGGACATTTGGGTCTTACGAGCAGTACTTC. Its translation: CASSFGTFGSYEQYF.

Details on this clone: This sample includes further DNA sequences coding for the same CDR3. The V gene is TRBV9, the J gene TRBJ1-2; D gene uncertain. This CDR3 comprises 13 residues. Germline V lookup: CDR1 SGDLS, CDR2 YYNGEE. V lost 0 bases to trimming and J lost 0 bases, with 3 bases between them. This CDR3 is CASSVDSNYGYTF. The CDR3 DNA follows: TGTGCCAGCAGCGTAGACTCTAACTATGGCTACACCTTC.

The chain couples TRBV20-1 to TRBJ2-1, with D tentatively TRBD2 (5 bases). This CDR3 spans 15 amino acids. CDR1 is DFQATT, CDR2 SNEGSKA, per germline (reference sequence). Trimming took off 3 bases at V and 0 bases at J, with 12 bases between the two ends. The CDR3 sequence: CSASRAVSSYNEQFF. The CDR3 DNA sequence: TGCAGTGCTAGTCGAGCGGTTAGCTCCTACAATGAGCAGTTCTTC.

This rearrangement joins TRBV12-3 or TRBV12-4 to TRBJ2-5; a weak D match, TRBD1 (5 bases). This CDR3 is 13 amino acids long. V was clipped by 3 bases and J by 5 bases, with 10 bases between them. The CDR3 sequence is CASSFLGVETQYF. In DNA form, the CDR3 reads TGTGCCAGCAGTTTCCTAGGGGTGGAGACCCAGTACTTC.

This chain joins TRBV27 and TRBJ1-5; a weak D match, TRBD1 (6 bases). The CDR3 is 15 amino acids. Per the germline V gene, CDR1 is MNHEY and CDR2 is SMNVEV (reference sequence). Trimming stripped 1 base from V and 0 bases from J, with 7 bases between. CDR3 nucleotides: TGTGCCAGCAGTTTATGGGGGCGTAGCAATCAGCCCCAGCATTTT. Translating gives CASSLWGRSNQPQHF.

The chain recombines TRBV6-2 or TRBV6-3 with TRBJ2-7, with 7 bases identical to TRBD1. The CDR3 is 15 amino acids. Germline CDR1 reads MNHEY; CDR2 reads SVGEGT. V lost 4 bases to trimming and J lost 6 bases; unmatched junction nucleotides: 12. The CDR3 here is CASSSPTGKIGEQYF. In DNA form, the CDR3 reads TGTGCCAGCAGTTCCCCGACAGGGAAGATCGGCGAGCAGTACTTC.

V and J are TRBV28 and TRBJ1-6, with 8 bases aligning to TRBD1. The CDR3 is 18 amino acids. Germline assignment: CDR1 MDHEN and CDR2 SYDVKM. V shed 6 bases and J 4 bases; nucleotides not matched to a gene: 14. The CDR3 region has the DNA TGTGCCAGCAGCCCCGCGGACAGGGCGAGGGAATATAATTCACCCCTCCACTTT. Protein sequence: CASSPADRAREYNSPLHF.

The chain is built from TRBV20-1 and TRBJ2-2; D gene unclear. The CDR3 totals 13 residues. Germline V lookup: CDR1 DFQATT, CDR2 SNEGSKA (reference sequence). Trimming pared 3 bases from V and 0 bases from J, leaving 5 bases between. The CDR3 sequence is CSASSANTGELFF. The CDR3 DNA follows: TGCAGTGCTAGTTCCGCGAACACCGGGGAGCTGTTTTTT.

The chain employs TRBV3-1 (or the pseudogene TRBV3-2) and TRBJ1-3, with D possibly matching TRBD1 (5 bases). There are 15 residues in the CDR3. Trimming cost V 4 bases and J 8 bases, with 18 bases left between them. The V gene's germline CDR1 is LGHDT and CDR2 YNNKEL (reference sequence). CDR3 sequence reads: CASSPTKGPGHTIYF. DNA for the CDR3: TGTGCCAGCAGCCCTACTAAAGGTCCGGGACACACCATATATTTT.

V and J are TRBV28 and TRBJ1-2; D possibly corresponds to TRBD1 (5 bases). Looked up from germline, CDR1 is MDHEN and CDR2 is SYDVKM. The CDR3 contains 14 residues. V lost 2 bases to trimming and J lost 6 bases, with 13 bases between them. CDR3 DNA: TGTGCCAGCAGTTTAATATGGGGACGGGATGGCTACACCTTC. This translates into CASSLIWGRDGYTF.

CDR3 residues: CATLDSGQGIFAEAFF. In nucleotides, the CDR3 is TGTGCCACGCTGGACTCGGGACAGGGGATTTTTGCTGAAGCTTTCTTT. The chain has TRBV5-6 and TRBJ1-1, with 10 nucleotides matching TRBD1. The CDR3 is 16 residues long. Germline-derived CDR1 and CDR2 are SGHDT and YYEEEE. The V and J ends lost 9 bases and 6 bases, in that order; junction bases with no gene match: 17.

In its sample, this clone was seen once. The J gene is TRBJ2-1, the V gene TRBV7-8; unclear D gene. V dropped 2 bases and J dropped 0 bases, with 5 bases sitting between them. The CDR3 consists of 14 residues. Germline lookup yields CDR1 SGHVS and CDR2 FQNEAQ. CDR3 in DNA: TGTGCCAGCAGCTTACTTAGCTCCTACAATGAGCAGTTCTTC. Its translation: CASSLLSSYNEQFF.

This clone was found once. This sequence joins TRBV30 and TRBJ2-5; D gene uncertain. CDR1 GTSNPN and CDR2 SVGIG come from the germline V gene (reference sequence). Trimming cost V 2 bases and J 0 bases, with 7 bases left between them. This CDR3 comprises 13 residues. CDR3 nucleotide sequence: TGTGCCTGGAGTCCTGACTACCAAGAGACCCAGTACTTC. Translating gives CAWSPDYQETQYF.

This rearrangement joins TRBV7-9 to TRBJ2-1; 7 nucleotides match TRBD2. J gave up 3 bases and V 0 bases, and 2 bases lay outside the gene matches. The CDR3 spans 15 residues. Germline CDR1 is SEHNR and CDR2 is FQNEAQ (reference sequence). As DNA, the CDR3 is TGTGCCAGCAGCTTAGCGGGGGGGTTCTACAATGAGCAGTTCTTC. Encoded protein: CASSLAGGFYNEQFF.

The chain combines TRBV7-2 with TRBJ1-6; tentatively, D is TRBD1 (6 bases). Trimming cost V 5 bases and J 9 bases, with 17 bases left between them. The germline V gene has CDR1 SGHTA and CDR2 FQGNSA. The CDR3 extends over 15 amino acids. As DNA, the CDR3 is TGTGCCAGCAGCCCCGAATCCCAGGGGAGTTCACCCCTCCACTTT. This encodes CASSPESQGSSPLHF. The variable domain in full, completed from reference TRBV7-2 and TRBJ1-6, reads GAGVSQSPSNKVTEKGKDVELRCDPISGHTALYWYRQSLGQGLEFLIYFQGNSAPDKSGLPSDRFSAERTGGSVSTLTIQRTQQEDSAVYLCASSPESQGSSPLHFGNGTRLTVT.

The rearrangement joins TRBV18 to TRBJ1-1; D unresolved. Germline-derived CDR1 and CDR2 are KGHSH and LQKENI. CDR3 length equals 15 residues. Trimming cost V 3 bases and J 1 base, with 12 bases left between them. The CDR3 sequence is CASSPLSSKNTEAFF. The DNA for the CDR3 is TGTGCCAGCTCACCGTTAAGTAGTAAGAACACTGAAGCTTTCTTT.

The chain links TRBV7-9 to TRBJ2-7; D is unclear. Trimming left V 2 bases short and J 4 bases short, with 12 bases between. The CDR3 is 14 residues long. Germline V gives CDR1 SEHNR, CDR2 FQNEAQ (reference sequence). The CDR3 region is CASSLSAGLYEQYF. The CDR3, as DNA: TGTGCCAGCAGCTTAAGCGCAGGCCTTTACGAGCAGTACTTC.

This CDR3 reads CASKGGPFDQPQHF. The CDR3, as DNA: TGTGCCAGCAAGGGGGGCCCGTTCGATCAGCCCCAGCATTTT. This chain links TRBV2 with TRBJ1-5; D is possibly TRBD1 (6 bases). V was trimmed by 7 bases and J by 5 bases, leaving 15 bases between them. Germline CDR1 reads SNHLY; CDR2 reads FYNNEI. CDR3 length equals 14 residues.

The V gene is TRBV7-9, the J gene TRBJ1-5, with no clear D. CDR1 and CDR2 (germline): SEHNR, FQNEAQ (reference sequence). Trimming took 3 bases from V and 8 from J, leaving 11 bases between them. The CDR3 extends over 13 amino acids. The CDR3 nucleotides read TGTGCCAGCAGCTTCCTATCGATAGAGCCCCAGCATTTT. Translated: CASSFLSIEPQHF. The full variable domain, with the rest looked up from reference TRBV7-9 and TRBJ1-5, is DTGVSQNPRHKITKRGQNVTFRCDPISEHNRLYWYRQTLGQGPEFLTYFQNEAQLEKSRLLSDRFSAERPKGSFSTLEIQRTEQGDSAMYLCASSFLSIEPQHFGDGTRLSIL.